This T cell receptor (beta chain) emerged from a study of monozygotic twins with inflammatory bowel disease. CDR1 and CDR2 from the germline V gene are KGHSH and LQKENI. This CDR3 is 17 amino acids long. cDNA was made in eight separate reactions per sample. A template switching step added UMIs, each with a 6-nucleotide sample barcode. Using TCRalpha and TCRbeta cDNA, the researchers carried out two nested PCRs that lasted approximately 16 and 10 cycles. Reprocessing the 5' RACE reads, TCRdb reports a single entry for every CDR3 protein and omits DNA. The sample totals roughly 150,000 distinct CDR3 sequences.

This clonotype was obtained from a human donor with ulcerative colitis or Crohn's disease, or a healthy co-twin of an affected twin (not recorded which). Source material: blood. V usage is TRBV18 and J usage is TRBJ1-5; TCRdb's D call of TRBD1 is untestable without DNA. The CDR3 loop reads CASSPTGGTGGGQPQHF. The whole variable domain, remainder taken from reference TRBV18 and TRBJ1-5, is NAGVMQNPRHLVRRRGQEARLRCSPMKGHSHVYWYRQLPEEGLKFMVYLQKENIIDESGMPKERFSAEFPKEGPSILRIQQVVRGDSAAYFCASSPTGGTGGGQPQHFGDGTRLSIL.